This T cell receptor beta chain was sequenced in a study of metastatic and nonmetastatic thyroid tumors. No patient had received any treatment before thyroid surgery. With regard to this clone: At one end the junction does not follow the germline gene, possibly because of a read error.

This CDR3 spans 15 amino acids. Looked up from germline, CDR1 is MNHEY and CDR2 is SVGEGT. TCRdb re-called clones from the PCR reads using MiXCR. The sample carries over 25,000 clones, 3.5% to 4.5% recorded once. The receptor's source is a female donor with papillary thyroid cancer or a benign thyroid nodule (not recorded which). Some clones in this sample may be carry-over from other donors' samples. Sequences were obtained from blood. The rearrangement uses TRBV6-2 or TRBV6-3 and TRBJ2-3; 9 bases match TRBD1. The CDR3 nucleotides are TGTGCCAGCAATTCAGGGACAGGGAGTAGAGTTACGCATTATTTT. Residues: CASNSGTGSRVTHYF.